Reported below is one T cell receptor beta chain. What it recognizes is unknown. This entry belongs to a study of cytomegalovirus exposure and HLA in healthy donors. Study context: The approximately 120 validation repertoires were produced on the same platform as the 720 or so repertoires of the first cohort. This was reported in a later analysis. Overall study findings and caveats: The study labeled 180 or so TCR beta chains cytomegalovirus-associated. Under in vitro conditions, three CMV-associated chains were confirmed as specific for CMV antigens. Rare TCR sequences dominated, though some public TCRs recurred in many donors.

CDR1 is MGHRA, CDR2 YSYEKL, per germline. Trimming at V came to 1 base and at J to 5 bases, leaving 24 bases not matched to a gene. The CDR3 sequence is 22 residues long. TCRdb's table, derived via immunoSEQ multiplex PCR, lists solely in-frame clones and lacks some. This table has roughly 70,000 clones, about 82% appearing once. The TCR comes from a man aged 25-45 years in good health and CMV-seronegative. The sequenced material came from PBMCs. V and J are TRBV4-1 and TRBJ2-2, with 8 nucleotides matching TRBD2. The CDR3 sequence is CASSQGQSIGFAGGFGTGELFF. In DNA, the CDR3 is TGCGCCAGCAGCCAAGGCCAGAGCATTGGGTTTGCGGGAGGATTTGGAACCGGGGAGCTGTTTTTT.